This entry is about one TCR beta chain. This sample was included in a study of T cell changes during pregnancy in multiple sclerosis. Profiled with immunoSEQ multiplex PCR; TCRdb holds only in-frame clones, not every one. Seen here are 20,000 to 30,000 clones, 89% observed once, and the top ten hold approximately 17%. The origin of this receptor is a female donor with multiple sclerosis, enrolled in a pregnancy study. This specimen consisted of CD8+ T cells from peripheral blood mononuclear cells, obtained in the second trimester of pregnancy.

CDR3 in DNA: TGCAGCGTTCTAGTCTACAATGAGCAGTTCTTC. Translation: CSVLVYNEQFF. The V and J genes are TRBV29-1 and TRBJ2-1, with unresolved D. Germline CDR1 is SQVTM and CDR2 is ANQGSEA. The V end was cut by 5 bases, the J end by 3 bases, with 5 bases between. The CDR3 runs 11 residues.